A selection of T cell receptor beta chains follows, all from one sample in a study of T cell repertoires and HLA-DP antigens. These receptors have no known antigen. Profiling relied on immunoSEQ multiplex PCR, and the TCRdb table lists in-frame clones only, not all of them. This sample carries about 89,000 clones, about 89% of them seen once, and the ten largest clones take 1.5% to 2%. The sample taken for sequencing was CD4+ T cells from PBMCs. Receptors originate from a man aged 50 or older in good health and CMV-seronegative. Each CDR3 is given with its conserved first and last residue. Expanded clones are given a class, and other clones once, few, many or no size at all.

abundance | v_gene | CDR3aa
. | TRBV7-2 | CASSPHRPASTDTQYF
. | TRBV19 | CASSIDGVAGGQFF
. | TRBV19 | CASKSNRGIYEQYF
. | TRBV19 | CASSMLGGDGYTF
. | TRBV5-1 | CASSLSGVETQYF
. | TRBV7-9 | CASSLTAGGQHEQFF
once | TRBV7-2 | CASSPGGEGRNEQFF
. | TRBV4-1 | CASSQDPLGRGNQPQHF
once | TRBV30 | CAWEGQGVSGANVLTF
. | TRBV7-2 | CASSLGHQANYGYTF
. | TRBV29-1 | CSGGQSVVGYTF
few | TRBV7-9 | CASSPGRGTDTQYF
. | TRBV28 | CASSIGSYTEAFF
. | TRBV18 | CASSPDSNGVQFF
few | TRBV18 | CASSEGLAGNNEQFF
. | TRBV6-5 | CASSYDGDRGYTF
once | TRBV27 | CASSLLRTGVLDEQYF
. | TRBV10-3 | CAISGAGTNEKLFF
few | TRBV6-5 | CASSYRQFNEKLFF
once | TRBV18 | CASSPGQGVYNYGYTF